The 10 T cell receptor beta chains below come from one sample, sequenced in a study of shared clonotypes between healthy human individuals. The data were produced by immunoSEQ multiplex PCR, yet TCRdb's version contains in-frame clones alone and is incomplete. The sample has some 500,000 clones, around 80% seen once. Sequencing was carried out using PBMCs. These receptors originate from a woman in her thirties or forties in good health. Some clones in this sample may be carry-over from other donors' samples.

With regard to this clone: The same CDR3 is also encoded by other DNA sequences in this sample. The chain links TRBV6-5 to TRBJ2-7; 7 bases agree with TRBD2. Trimming at V came to 8 bases and at J to 4 bases, leaving 2 bases not matched to a gene. Germline V gene sequence: CDR1 MNHEY, CDR2 SVGAGI. This CDR3 has 11 residues. The CDR3 DNA sequence: TGTGCCAGCTCGGGGGGTTACGAGCAGTACTTC. Protein: CASSGGYEQYF.

This chain connects TRBV29-1 to TRBJ1-2; the D gene is possibly TRBD1 (6 bases). Germline V lookup: CDR1 SQVTM, CDR2 ANQGSEA. The V gene lost 7 bases and the J gene lost 5 bases, with 14 bases spanning the gap. The CDR3 extends over 12 amino acids. The CDR3 here is CSDRAVGYGYTF. The CDR3 DNA is TGCAGCGACAGGGCCGTAGGGTATGGCTACACCTTC. Together with reference TRBV29-1 and TRBJ1-2, the CDR3 gives the full variable domain: SAVISQKPSRDICQRGTSLTIQCQVDSQVTMMFWYRQQPGQSLTLIATANQGSEATYESGFVIDKFPISRPNLTFSTLTVSNMSPEDSSIYLCSDRAVGYGYTFGSGTRLTVV.

J is TRBJ2-3 and V is TRBV10-3; 12 bases are shared with TRBD2. V gave up 1 base and J gave up 4 bases; unmatched junction bases: 3. The CDR3 covers 16 residues. Germline-derived CDR1 and CDR2 are ENHRY and SYGVKD. CDR3 sequence (DNA): TGTGCCATCAGTGAGTACCTAGCGGGAGGGTCAGATACGCAGTATTTT. Its translation is CAISEYLAGGSDTQYF.

The chain recombines TRBV7-9 with TRBJ2-1; D not certain. CDR3 length equals 14 residues. The germline V gene encodes CDR1 SEHNR and CDR2 FQNEAQ (reference sequence). V was cut by 0 bases and J by 9 bases, with 12 bases left in between. In DNA, the CDR3 is TGTGCCAGCAGCTTAGCGACGGTTTCGCGTGAGCAGTTCTTC. Protein sequence: CASSLATVSREQFF.

The V call is TRBV7-3, the J call TRBJ2-2, with D possibly matching TRBD1 (5 bases). CDR1 is SGHTA, CDR2 FQGTGA, per germline. The CDR3 is made up of 15 amino acids. The V gene lost 3 bases and the J gene lost 1 base, with 9 bases spanning the gap. The CDR3 reads CASSLARENTGELFF. CDR3 DNA: TGTGCCAGCAGCTTGGCCAGGGAGAACACCGGGGAGCTGTTTTTT.

The genes are TRBV2 and TRBJ2-1; TRBD2 aligns across 9 bases. Trimming cost V 5 bases and J 4 bases; bases outside gene matches: 6. The germline V gene has CDR1 SNHLY and CDR2 FYNNEI. The CDR3 totals 15 residues. The CDR3 is CASSPGSGRYNEQFF. CDR3 nucleotide sequence: TGTGCCAGCAGTCCGGGTAGCGGGAGATACAATGAGCAGTTCTTC. The whole variable domain, filled in from reference TRBV2 and TRBJ2-1, reads EPEVTQTPSHQVTQMGQEVILRCVPISNHLYFYWYRQILGQKVEFLVSFYNNEISEKSEIFDDQFSVERPDGSNFTLKIRSTKLEDSAMYFCASSPGSGRYNEQFFGPGTRLTVL.

This chain connects TRBV7-8 to TRBJ1-5, with no clear D. Trimming stripped 10 bases from V and 2 bases from J, with 18 bases between. Per germline, CDR1 SGHVS and CDR2 FQNEAQ. CDR3 size: 15 residues. CDR3 DNA: TGTGCCACCGCACCACTGGACGGGGGCAATCAGCCCCAGCATTTT. Amino acid sequence: CATAPLDGGNQPQHF.

The chain couples TRBV2 to TRBJ1-2, with unresolved D. There are 14 residues in the CDR3. V lost 3 bases, J lost 8 bases, and 16 bases lay in between. In germline, CDR1 is SNHLY, CDR2 FYNNEI. The CDR3 region is CASSDSFGLSGYTF. Written as DNA, the CDR3 is TGTGCCAGCAGTGACAGTTTTGGACTGAGCGGCTACACCTTC.

V gene TRBV5-6 combines with J gene TRBJ1-1, with no clear D. The ends were cut back, 1 base at V and 5 bases at J, with 12 bases in the middle. Germline loops: CDR1 SGHDT, CDR2 YYEEEE. The length of the CDR3 is 14 residues. DNA of the CDR3: TGTGCCAGCAGCTTGAAAAACGGAAGGACTGAAGCTTTCTTT. Translated, it gives CASSLKNGRTEAFF.

V and J are TRBV28 and TRBJ2-5; D is undetermined. In germline, CDR1 is MDHEN, CDR2 SYDVKM. V gave up 5 bases and J gave up 5 bases, with 9 bases separating them. The CDR3 sequence is 12 residues long. CDR3 protein: CASSRMGETQYF. The CDR3 DNA reads TGTGCCAGCAGTCGCATGGGGGAGACCCAGTACTTC.